The clone carrying this TCR beta chain has just a few counts. No antigen is known for it. The CDR3 contains 14 residues. CDR1 and CDR2 (germline): GTSNPN, SVGIG (reference sequence). V gave up 7 bases and J gave up 8 bases, with 18 bases separating them. This sample stems from a study of T cells in Graves' hyperthyroidism and ophthalmopathy. Amplification targeted TCR beta CDR3 regions from RNA transcripts. HTBI primers drove first-round RT-PCR of the TCR CDR3. One entry per CDR3 protein, called by TCRdb with MiXCR from the multiplex PCR reads. Of around 570,000 distinct CDR3 sequences listed, about 20% were seen once; the top ten hold roughly 44%. Study-level results: Ophthalmopathy was told apart from stable hyperthyroidism by a 13 V-J model. Also found in blood were most expanded thyroid clonotypes above 0.001.

The cohort's ophthalmopathy patients, a group with duration under 3 months, had a Clinical Activity Score of at least 3 and a NOSPECS grade of at least 4. The sample comprised blood. The TCR sequence derives from a man in his forties or fifties with Graves' ophthalmopathy. The V call is TRBV30, the J call TRBJ1-6, with D maybe TRBD1 (6 bases). The CDR3 reads CAFNRAILYSPLHF. In DNA form, the CDR3 reads TGTGCCTTTAACAGGGCCATTTTGTATTCACCCCTCCACTTT. The complete variable domain, with remaining parts taken from reference TRBV30 and TRBJ1-6, reads SQTIHQWPATLVQPVGSPLSLECTVEGTSNPNLYWYRQAAGRGLQLLFYSVGIGQISSEVPQNLSASRPQDRQFILSSKKLLLSDSGFYLCAFNRAILYSPLHFGNGTRLTVT.